The 24 T cell receptor beta chains below come from one sample, sequenced in a study of shared clonotypes between healthy human individuals. The repertoire was sequenced with immunoSEQ multiplex PCR; TCRdb's copy has only in-frame clones and lacks some. The table shows more than 2,000,000 clones, with 85% to 95% occurring only once. The specimen sequenced was naive CD4+ T cells from PBMCs. Subset reported: CD45RA+ positively selected. The origin of the receptors is a man younger than 35 in good health. Some clones in this sample may be carry-over from other donors' samples.

The rearrangement uses TRBV14 and TRBJ2-3; 8 bases agree with TRBD1. Germline-derived CDR1 and CDR2 are SGHDN and FVKESK. Losses at the gene ends were 4 bases for V and 3 bases for J; bases not matched to a gene: 9. This CDR3 has 16 amino acids. As DNA, the CDR3 is TGTGCCAGCAGCCGGTCCCAGGGGGCCCCTACAGATACGCAGTATTTT. Translation gives CASSRSQGAPTDTQYF. The full variable domain, with the rest looked up from reference TRBV14 and TRBJ2-3, is EAGVTQFPSHSVIEKGQTVTLRCDPISGHDNLYWYRRVMGKEIKFLLHFVKESKQDESGMPNNRFLAERTGGTYSTLKVQPAELEDSGVYFCASSRSQGAPTDTQYFGPGTRLTVL.

The rearrangement joins TRBV2 to TRBJ2-3, with 8 positions matching TRBD2. The length of the CDR3 is 13 residues. The V segment lost 2 bases and the J segment 5 bases; nucleotides outside the gene matches: 0. Germline V gives CDR1 SNHLY, CDR2 FYNNEI. The CDR3 here is CASSELAGDTQYF. The CDR3 DNA is TGTGCCAGCAGTGAACTAGCGGGAGATACGCAGTATTTT.

The CDR3 sequence is CASSYPLTGASDIQYF. The CDR3 bases are TGTGCCAGCAGCTATCCACTAACAGGGGCCAGCGACATTCAGTACTTC. The chain couples TRBV7-9 to TRBJ2-4; 7 positions agree with TRBD1. The CDR3 has 16 residues. From germline, CDR1 is SEHNR and CDR2 FQNEAQ (reference sequence). V shed 4 bases, J shed 8 bases, and the junction held 14 bases outside the gene matches.

J is TRBJ2-3 and V is TRBV2; a possible D gene is TRBD1 (6 bases). Trimming cost V 6 bases and J 0 bases, with 13 bases left between them. Germline CDR1 is SNHLY and CDR2 is FYNNEI. The CDR3 loop spans 15 amino acids. The chain's CDR3 is CASRLQGLSTDTQYF. The DNA of the CDR3 is TGTGCCAGCAGATTACAGGGTCTAAGCACAGATACGCAGTATTTT.

This sequence joins TRBV2 and TRBJ2-3; TRBD2 matches 11 bases. With 2 bases clipped from V and 2 bases from J, the junction kept 6 bases outside the gene matches. Germline V lookup: CDR1 SNHLY, CDR2 FYNNEI. CDR3 length equals 17 residues. This CDR3 is CASSEFLLAGDTDTQYF. The CDR3 nucleotides read TGTGCCAGCAGTGAATTCTTACTAGCGGGGGACACAGATACGCAGTATTTT.

This clone occurred a few times. Distinct nucleotide sequences in the sample also encode this CDR3. The rearrangement joins TRBV28 to TRBJ1-1; D unresolved. This CDR3 contains 13 residues. Deletions cut 5 bases from V and 1 base from J, with 8 bases between. Germline CDR1 and CDR2: MDHEN and SYDVKM. The CDR3 loop is CASSPDGNTEAFF. DNA of the CDR3: TGTGCCAGCAGTCCGGACGGGAACACTGAAGCTTTCTTT.

This chain uses TRBV7-9 with TRBJ2-1; D is perhaps TRBD1 (6 bases). V shed 0 bases and J shed 5 bases, with 14 bases lying between them. From germline, CDR1 is SEHNR and CDR2 FQNEAQ (reference sequence). The length of the CDR3 is 16 residues. This CDR3 reads CASSLARDRSNNEQFF. The CDR3 nucleotides read TGTGCCAGCAGCTTAGCGCGTGACAGGAGTAACAATGAGCAGTTCTTC.

With regard to this clone: Other nucleotide sequences in the sample specify the same CDR3. The chain is built from TRBV6-1 and TRBJ2-2; D uncertain. Per the germline V gene, CDR1 is MNHNS and CDR2 is SASEGT. The CDR3 covers 13 residues. Trimming took off 3 bases at V and 1 base at J, with 3 bases between the two ends. CDR3 sequence: CASSDGNTGELFF. CDR3 nucleotides: TGTGCCAGCAGTGACGGGAACACCGGGGAGCTGTTTTTT.

This clone was found a few times. This chain uses TRBV2 with TRBJ1-5; 10 nucleotides align to TRBD1. J gave up 1 base and V 6 bases, and 6 bases lay outside the gene matches. CDR1 is SNHLY and CDR2 is FYNNEI in the germline V gene. The CDR3 is 16 amino acids. This CDR3 reads CASRRDRGRSNQPQHF. The CDR3 coding sequence is TGTGCCAGCAGACGGGACAGGGGAAGGAGCAATCAGCCCCAGCATTTT.

The chain has TRBV14 and TRBJ2-2; D is unclear. CDR3 length: 13 residues. Germline V gene lookup returns CDR1 SGHDN and CDR2 FVKESK. Trimming pared 3 bases from V and 3 bases from J, leaving 5 bases between. The DNA of the CDR3 is TGTGCCAGCAGCCATGTTTACACCGGGGAGCTGTTTTTT. It codes for CASSHVYTGELFF.

The chain couples TRBV28 to TRBJ2-7; 7 nucleotides align to TRBD1. Losses at the gene ends were 3 bases for V and 4 bases for J; bases not matched to a gene: 6. CDR1 and CDR2 from the germline V gene are MDHEN and SYDVKM. This CDR3 has 14 residues. For the CDR3, the DNA is TGTGCCAGCAGTTTGACAGGGAAAGAATACGAGCAGTACTTC. Protein sequence: CASSLTGKEYEQYF. Variable domain in full (rest from reference TRBV28 and TRBJ2-7): DVKVTQSSRYLVKRTGEKVFLECVQDMDHENMFWYRQDPGLGLRLIYFSYDVKMKEKGDIPEGYSVSREKKERFSLILESASTNQTSMYLCASSLTGKEYEQYFGPGTRLTVT.

The chain combines TRBV5-1 with TRBJ2-5; D is perhaps TRBD1 or TRBD2 (5 bases each). CDR3 length: 14 amino acids. Germline V CDR1 and CDR2: SGHRS, YFSETQ. V was cut by 4 bases and J by 5 bases, with 15 bases left in between. The CDR3 bases are TGCGCCAGCAGCCCAGGGACCGCTGTCGAGACCCAGTACTTC. Residues: CASSPGTAVETQYF.

The gene calls are TRBV2 and TRBJ2-7, with TRBD1 identical over 7 bases. Per germline, CDR1 SNHLY and CDR2 FYNNEI. This CDR3 is built from 14 residues. Losses at the gene ends were 5 bases for V and 3 bases for J; bases not matched to a gene: 7. CDR3 DNA sequence: TGTGCCAGCAGTTACAATCGGGACAGCTACGAGCAGTACTTC. The encoded protein is CASSYNRDSYEQYF.

This sequence joins TRBV6-1 and TRBJ1-3; 7 bases align to TRBD1. Germline CDR1 reads MNHNS; CDR2 reads SASEGT. The V segment lost 5 bases and the J segment 8 bases; nucleotides outside the gene matches: 12. CDR3 length: 15 amino acids. CDR3 coding DNA: TGTGCCAGCAGTACTCAACAGGGGCGTGAGGACACCATATATTTT. Translation gives CASSTQQGREDTIYF.

The chain employs TRBV18 and TRBJ2-7; either TRBD1 or TRBD2 may supply D (5 bases each). The V gene lost 7 bases and the J gene lost 2 bases, with 12 bases spanning the gap. The germline V gene has CDR1 KGHSH and CDR2 LQKENI. CDR3 length: 13 amino acids. CDR3 nucleotides: TGTGCCAGCTACCGGGACGGTGCCTACGAGCAGTACTTC. Protein: CASYRDGAYEQYF.

The V and J genes are TRBV10-3 and TRBJ2-7, with 7 nucleotides matching TRBD2. The CDR3 covers 15 residues. V gave up 5 bases and J gave up 2 bases; unmatched junction bases: 9. CDR1 is ENHRY and CDR2 is SYGVKD in the germline V gene. The CDR3 coding sequence is TGTGCCATCAGTCGGGAGGACTGGACTCCCTACGAGCAGTACTTC. It specifies CAISREDWTPYEQYF.

The rearrangement uses TRBV15 and TRBJ2-5; 8 positions match TRBD1. The CDR3 extends over 17 amino acids. J was trimmed by 4 bases and V by 0 bases; bases with no gene match: 10. Germline CDR1 reads LNHNV; CDR2 reads YYDKDF (reference sequence). The CDR3 spells CATSRDLVRGLLETQYF. The DNA of the CDR3 is TGTGCCACCAGCAGAGATCTTGTCAGGGGGCTGTTAGAGACCCAGTACTTC.

About this clone itself: The junction shows a germline mismatch at one end, possibly a read error. Additional DNA sequences in this sample encode the identical CDR3. The chain couples TRBV20-1 to TRBJ2-5; D is undetermined. The end of the DNA is better explained by TRBJ2-7, so the J call may be wrong. The CDR3 consists of 11 residues. Germline V CDR1 and CDR2: DFQATT, SNEGSKA (reference sequence). DNA of the CDR3: TGCAGTGCTCGAGACCTTTACGAGCAGTACTTC. It is translated as CSARDLYEQYF.

The chain employs TRBV19 and TRBJ2-3; 12 bases match TRBD1. The germline V gene encodes CDR1 LNHDA and CDR2 SQIVND (reference sequence). Unmatched junction bases numbered 6, after V lost 4 bases and J lost 4 bases. CDR3 length equals 16 residues. DNA for the CDR3: TGTGCCAGTAGTACCCGGGACAGGGGGCTCCCAGATACGCAGTATTTT. The encoded protein is CASSTRDRGLPDTQYF.

The chain is built from TRBV19 and TRBJ2-7; the match to TRBD1 covers 7 bases. CDR1 and CDR2 from the germline V gene are LNHDA and SQIVND (reference sequence). Trimming removed 7 bases from V and 0 bases from J; junction bases left unmatched: 6. The length of the CDR3 is 14 residues. DNA for the CDR3: TGTGCCAGTACCCAGACAGGGTTCTCCTACGAGCAGTACTTC. This gives the protein CASTQTGFSYEQYF. Full variable domain (missing parts from reference TRBV19 and TRBJ2-7): DGGITQSPKYLFRKEGQNVTLSCEQNLNHDAMYWYRQDPGQGLRLIYYSQIVNDFQKGDIAEGYSVSREKKESFPLTVTSAQKNPTAFYLCASTQTGFSYEQYFGPGTRLTVT.

The chain recombines TRBV7-9 with TRBJ2-1, with D possibly TRBD2 on 5 matching bases. CDR3 length: 11 residues. Trimming removed 5 bases at V and 12 bases at J, with 11 bases between. The V gene's germline CDR1 is SEHNR and CDR2 FQNEAQ (reference sequence). The CDR3 coding sequence is TGTGCCAGCAGCCCCTCCGAGGGGCAGTTCTTC. Encoded protein: CASSPSEGQFF.

CDR3 in DNA: TGTGCCAGCAGGCCTATGTCAACTAATGAAAAACTGTTTTTT. It translates to CASRPMSTNEKLFF. The chain employs TRBV6-6 and TRBJ1-4; D unclear. CDR1 is MNHNY and CDR2 is SVGAGI in the germline V gene (reference sequence). Trimming took off 6 bases at V and 0 bases at J, with 8 bases between the two ends. CDR3 length: 14 amino acids.

This chain uses TRBV20-1 with TRBJ2-7, with D perhaps assigned TRBD1 or TRBD2 (5 bases each). The CDR3 extends over 11 amino acids. With 6 bases removed from V and 6 bases from J, the gap between germline ends came to 12 bases. Germline V gene sequence: CDR1 DFQATT, CDR2 SNEGSKA (reference sequence). CDR3: CSARWGSEQYF. CDR3 coding DNA: TGCAGTGCCCGGTGGGGGTCCGAGCAGTACTTC.

The chain carries TRBV6-5 and TRBJ2-7; 9 bases match TRBD1. V was pared by 4 bases and J by 6 bases, with 10 bases of the junction left unmatched. This CDR3 has 15 amino acids. Germline V gene lookup returns CDR1 MNHEY and CDR2 SVGAGI. The CDR3 nucleotides read TGTGCCAGCAGTTCGGCCTGGGGACAGGGATCCGAGCAGTACTTC. As protein: CASSSAWGQGSEQYF.